This TCR beta chain was observed in a study of monozygotic twins with inflammatory bowel disease. Whole-study findings and limits: Clonotype sharing was lower in IBD patients than healthy twins, most markedly with disease activity. Researchers reported no repertoire similarity difference between concordant and discordant twins, possibly from limited power.

The CDR3 covers 14 residues. Looked up from germline, CDR1 is DFQATT and CDR2 is SNEGSKA (reference sequence). For this clonotype: Its antigen is unidentified.

Each CDR3 protein gets one entry in TCRdb, which reprocessed the 5' RACE reads and gives no DNA. The data include 93,000 or so distinct CDR3 sequences; the top ten clones carry under 2.5%. This rearrangement joins TRBV20-1 to TRBJ2-7; TCRdb lists TRBD1, though no DNA is available to test this call. Sequencing was performed on blood. The origin of this receptor is a human donor with ulcerative colitis or Crohn's disease, or a healthy co-twin of an affected twin (not recorded which). The CDR3 loop is CSATPGTGGNEQYF.